This TCR beta chain comes out of a study of identical twins. Overall study results and limits: Fewer insertions were carried by abundant cord blood beta clonotypes, but none was seen in memory repertoires. Without tracking the same donors, conclusions rested on cross-sectional statistical analysis. Invariant T cells like MAIT and iNKT could partly confound the zero-insertion analyses. The degree of excess twin sharing was weaker in beta out-of-frame sequences.

MiXCR was run by TCRdb on the 5' RACE reads, yielding one entry per CDR3 protein. The sample includes about 520,000 distinct CDR3 sequences, around 20% seen only once; the top ten take about 0.99%. Unmatched junction bases numbered 5, after V lost 3 bases and J lost 1 base. The CDR3 runs to 17 residues. This clonotype showed up just a few times. Its antigen is undetermined. These data were likewise used in another study, on T cells expressing NK-cell markers.

Sequencing was performed on CD4+ T cells sorted from blood. The sequence came from a young woman in good health. This chain connects TRBV12-3 or TRBV12-4 to TRBJ2-1, with 11 bases lining up with TRBD2. The CDR3 reads CASSLPLAGVSYNEQFF. The CDR3 nucleotides are TGTGCCAGCAGTTTGCCACTAGCGGGAGTATCCTACAATGAGCAGTTCTTC.